The T cell receptor beta chain described here comes from a study of beta chain features in type 1 diabetes. There are a few counts of this clone. Its matching antigen is unknown. Via the markers CD45RO/CCR7/CD25/CD127/CD95/CD27, stem cell-like memory, regulatory, central memory and naive CD4+ cells were sorted. The whole isolated RNA underwent reverse transcription, so sequencing captured expressed TCRB transcripts. Using immunoSEQ multiplex PCR, the repertoire was profiled, and TCRdb retains in-frame clones only, with some absent. The top ten hold over 0.035% of the sample, which has fewer than 550,000 clones, about an eighth seen once. Trimming pared 4 bases from V and 8 bases from J, leaving 11 bases between. Germline lookup yields CDR1 MNHNY and CDR2 SVGAGI (reference sequence). CDR3 length: 13 amino acids. Broader study findings: Because the template was cDNA, high-expressing cells might be over-represented. For Type 1 diabetes patients, all four CD4+ subsets carried TCRB CDR3s that were moderately but significantly shorter.

The sample was naive CD4+ T cells from blood. The receptor comes from a woman aged 18 to 35 in good health. The chain has TRBV6-6 and TRBJ1-4; D is undetermined. CDR3 coding DNA: TGTGCCAGCAGTTTTTGGGGAGCGGAAAAACTGTTTTTT. It is translated as CASSFWGAEKLFF.